One and the same sample provided the 11 T cell receptor beta chains below, sequenced in a study of vaccination effects on CD4 cells after COVID-19. The method was immunoSEQ multiplex PCR; TCRdb's version includes in-frame clones alone and lacks a portion of them. The sample has about 25,000 clones, over 65% seen once. An approximately ten-day culture period preceded the isolation of CD4+ T cells. Antigens of these TCRs are unknown. The sequences come from CD4+ T cells from PBMCs cultured without peptide, collected before COVID-19 vaccination. The source of these receptors is a human donor who received a COVID-19 vaccine.

The genes are TRBV6-5 and TRBJ2-2; D is ambiguous. The CDR3 has 15 amino acids. The germline V gene has CDR1 MNHEY and CDR2 SVGAGI. V was clipped by 7 bases and J by 0 bases, with 12 bases between them. The chain's CDR3 is CASNLWAPNTGELFF. The DNA of the CDR3 is TGTGCCAGCAATTTGTGGGCACCGAACACCGGGGAGCTGTTTTTT.

This clone was detected only a few times. The genes are TRBV20-1 and TRBJ1-1, with D unclear. The CDR3 is 11 amino acids. Per germline, CDR1 DFQATT and CDR2 SNEGSKA (reference sequence). The V end was cut by 4 bases, the J end by 10 bases, with 13 bases between. The CDR3 coding sequence is TGCAGTGCTACGAGTGGGAGTCGAGCTTTCTTT. Translating it yields CSATSGSRAFF.

The rearrangement links TRBV29-1 to TRBJ1-1, with 9 nucleotides matching TRBD1. J lost 1 base, V lost 5 bases, and 11 bases had no gene match. The CDR3 extends over 16 amino acids. Germline V CDR1 and CDR2: SQVTM, ANQGSEA. The CDR3 protein is CSVRDRAVMENTEAFF. The CDR3 bases are TGCAGCGTTAGGGACAGGGCTGTCATGGAGAACACTGAAGCTTTCTTT.

There are a few counts of this clone. The chain couples TRBV2 to TRBJ1-5; D not certain. In germline, CDR1 is SNHLY, CDR2 FYNNEI. This CDR3 has 12 residues. The V end was cut by 6 bases, the J end by 0 bases, with 3 bases between. DNA for the CDR3: TGTGCCAGCAGAAGTAGCAATCAGCCCCAGCATTTT. The encoded protein is CASRSSNQPQHF.

The V gene is TRBV20-1, the J gene TRBJ2-5; no clear D. The germline V gene encodes CDR1 DFQATT and CDR2 SNEGSKA (reference sequence). The CDR3 covers 10 residues. V lost 6 bases and J 2 bases, leaving 4 bases between the germline ends. The CDR3 loop is CSAIQETQYF. The CDR3 coding sequence is TGCAGTGCCATACAAGAGACCCAGTACTTC.

The V gene is TRBV4-2, the J gene TRBJ2-1, with 9 positions matching TRBD2. The CDR3 length is 16 residues. Germline CDR1 is LGHNA and CDR2 is YNFKEQ. V trimming: 3 bases; J trimming: 6 bases; junction bases outside the gene matches: 9. CDR3 residues: CASSQGASGVFNEQFF. CDR3 sequence (DNA): TGTGCCAGCAGCCAGGGGGCTAGCGGGGTCTTCAATGAGCAGTTCTTC.

The chain couples TRBV5-8 to TRBJ1-5, with D possibly TRBD1 on 5 matching bases. Germline CDR1 and CDR2: SGHTS and YDEGEE. Trimming pared 3 bases from V and 0 bases from J, leaving 25 bases between. This CDR3 is built from 20 residues. CDR3 amino acids: CASSSTRRVGARYSNQPQHF. In nucleotides, the CDR3 is TGTGCCAGCAGCTCTACGAGGCGCGTCGGGGCTCGATATAGCAATCAGCCCCAGCATTTT.

This clone was counted only a few times. The V call is TRBV5-1, the J call TRBJ1-1; TRBD1 matches at 8 bases. With 7 bases clipped from V and 3 bases from J, the junction kept 11 bases outside the gene matches. There are 15 residues in the CDR3. Looked up from germline, CDR1 is SGHRS and CDR2 is YFSETQ. CDR3 coding DNA: TGCGCCAGCTCCAGGGGGCAGGCTGGGGACACTGAAGCTTTCTTT. It encodes CASSRGQAGDTEAFF.

This chain connects TRBV10-3 to TRBJ2-3; D is undetermined. Germline lookup yields CDR1 ENHRY and CDR2 SYGVKD. The CDR3 extends over 15 amino acids. The ends were cut back, 2 bases at V and 2 bases at J, with 11 bases in the middle. This CDR3 reads CAISEVGGNTDTQYF. The CDR3 nucleotides read TGTGCCATCAGTGAGGTCGGTGGGAACACAGATACGCAGTATTTT.

The rearrangement uses TRBV4-2 and TRBJ2-3; D unclear. Trimming took off 1 base at V and 2 bases at J, with 4 bases between the two ends. Germline V gene data show CDR1 as LGHNA and CDR2 as YNFKEQ. This CDR3 has 13 residues. The DNA of the CDR3 is TGTGCCAGCAGCCAAGGTACCACAGATACGCAGTATTTT. Translated: CASSQGTTDTQYF.

The V gene is TRBV12-3 or TRBV12-4, the J gene TRBJ1-1; D unresolved. The CDR3 loop spans 12 amino acids. V shed 3 bases and J shed 2 bases, with 4 bases lying between them. As DNA, the CDR3 is TGTGCCAGCAGTTTTTCAAACACTGAAGCTTTCTTT. The encoded protein is CASSFSNTEAFF.